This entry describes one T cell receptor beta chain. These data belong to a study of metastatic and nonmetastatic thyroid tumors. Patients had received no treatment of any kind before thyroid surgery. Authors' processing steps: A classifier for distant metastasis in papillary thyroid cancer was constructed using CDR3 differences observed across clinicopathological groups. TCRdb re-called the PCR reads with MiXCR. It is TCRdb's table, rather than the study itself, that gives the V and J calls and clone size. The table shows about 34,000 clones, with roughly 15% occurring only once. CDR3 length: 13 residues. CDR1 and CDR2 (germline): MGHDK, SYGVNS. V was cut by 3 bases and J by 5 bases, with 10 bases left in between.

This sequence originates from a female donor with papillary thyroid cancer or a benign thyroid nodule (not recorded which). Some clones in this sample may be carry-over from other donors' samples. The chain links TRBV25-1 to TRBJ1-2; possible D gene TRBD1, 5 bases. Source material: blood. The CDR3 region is CASSDVQVYGYTF. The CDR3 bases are TGTGCCAGCAGTGATGTACAGGTTTATGGCTACACCTTC.